This entry lists 11 T cell receptor beta chains sequenced from one sample in a study of T-cell reconstitution after alpha-beta-depleted transplantation in children. Preparation of the TCRbeta library used unique molecular identifiers. Each CDR3 protein is one row after TCRdb ran MiXCR on the PCR reads. The table lists some 500,000 distinct CDR3 sequences, about a sixth of them singletons. The specimen was PBMCs from the stem cell graft donor, collected from the stem cell graft. These receptors were collected from a human donor who donated a stem cell graft to a child with acute lymphoblastic leukemia.

In this sample, this clonotype turned up once. This chain connects TRBV4-1 to TRBJ2-7; 9 bases align to TRBD2. The germline CDR1 and CDR2 sequences are MGHRA and YSYEKL. Trimming took 4 bases from V and 4 from J; bases not matched to a gene: 5. The CDR3 is 14 residues long. The CDR3 reads CASSPMAGGYEQYF. As DNA, the CDR3 is TGCGCCAGCAGCCCTATGGCGGGGGGGTACGAGCAGTACTTC.

This clonotype was detected a few times. The rearrangement links TRBV9 to TRBJ1-1, with D hard to call. The CDR3 contains 13 residues. Germline V CDR1 and CDR2: SGDLS, YYNGEE. V dropped 3 bases and J dropped 8 bases, with 14 bases sitting between them. The CDR3 coding sequence is TGTGCCAGCAGCGAGATAACTCGGGGAGAAGCTTTCTTT. This gives the protein CASSEITRGEAFF.

This clonotype was seen more than once but under ten times. The chain is built from TRBV5-6 and TRBJ2-2; 7 nucleotides match TRBD1. V lost 4 bases to trimming and J lost 5 bases; unmatched junction nucleotides: 17. Per the germline V gene, CDR1 is SGHDT and CDR2 is YYEEEE. There are 18 residues in the CDR3. CDR3 DNA sequence: TGTGCCAGCAGCCCCCGTGTCCCTGGGACAGTTCTTACCGGGGAGCTGTTTTTT. Amino acids: CASSPRVPGTVLTGELFF. Using reference TRBV5-6 and TRBJ2-2 for the parts outside the CDR3, the full variable domain is DAGVTQSPTHLIKTRGQQVTLRCSPKSGHDTVSWYQQALGQGPQFIFQYYEEEERQRGNFPDRFSGHQFPNYSSELNVNALLLGDSALYLCASSPRVPGTVLTGELFFGEGSRLTVL.

The rearrangement uses TRBV20-1 and TRBJ2-1; 14 positions agree with TRBD2. J lost 7 bases, V lost 5 bases, and 7 bases had no gene match. CDR1 and CDR2 (germline): DFQATT, SNEGSKA (reference sequence). The CDR3 totals 15 residues. In nucleotides, the CDR3 is TGCAGTGCTCCCCCGACTAGCGGGAGGGTAAATGAGCAGTTCTTC. Protein: CSAPPTSGRVNEQFF.

There are a few counts of this clonotype. V usage is TRBV21-1 and J usage is TRBJ2-5; the table's D call TRBD2 went unverified against the DNA. TRBV21-1 is recorded as a pseudogene. The CDR3 runs to 13 residues. Here the CDR3 DNA reads TGTGCCAGCACCCCCACGGCAGGGGAGACCCAGTACTTC. Its translation is CASTPTAGETQYF.

The chain carries TRBV4-1 and TRBJ1-1, with D uncertain. The ends were cut back, 6 bases at V and 2 bases at J, with 19 bases in the middle. The germline CDR1 and CDR2 sequences are MGHRA and YSYEKL. The length of the CDR3 is 16 residues. In DNA, the CDR3 is TGCGCCAGCAGTCTGCTGGGGAAGGGCTTTAACACTGAAGCTTTCTTT. This sequence encodes CASSLLGKGFNTEAFF.

This clonotype was found many times. V and J are TRBV5-5 and TRBJ2-7, with D possibly TRBD1 on 5 matching bases. V was shortened by 2 bases and J by 1 base, with 10 bases between the two germline ends. Germline CDR1 is SGHKS and CDR2 is YYEKEE (reference sequence). The CDR3 extends over 14 amino acids. CDR3 bases: TGTGCCAGCAGCTTATTAAGGGGTTCCTACGAGCAGTACTTC. Translating it yields CASSLLRGSYEQYF.

This chain links TRBV11-1 with TRBJ2-3, with 8 bases that match TRBD2. Germline-derived CDR1 and CDR2 are SGHAT and FQDESV (reference sequence). The CDR3 is 15 amino acids. V was clipped by 5 bases and J by 3 bases; unmatched bases: 7. The CDR3 DNA reads TGTGCCAGCAGCCCCCTCGGGACTAGTACAGATACGCAGTATTTT. Residues: CASSPLGTSTDTQYF.

This clonotype was seen only a few times. This rearrangement joins TRBV5-1 to TRBJ2-7, with D possibly being TRBD2 (5 bases). The CDR3 loop spans 13 amino acids. CDR1 and CDR2 from the germline V gene are SGHRS and YFSETQ. Trimming took off 4 bases at V and 3 bases at J, with 11 bases between the two ends. CDR3 region: CASSPDGIYEQYF. Here the CDR3 DNA reads TGCGCCAGCAGCCCCGACGGGATCTACGAGCAGTACTTC.

This chain links TRBV19 with TRBJ2-1, with a possible D match to TRBD2 (5 bases). Germline values: CDR1 LNHDA, CDR2 SQIVND (reference sequence). The V and J ends lost 5 bases and 0 bases respectively, with 11 bases between them. This CDR3 has 15 amino acids. This CDR3 is CASSVGLISYNEQFF. CDR3 DNA: TGTGCCAGTAGTGTCGGACTGATCTCCTACAATGAGCAGTTCTTC.

V gene TRBV30 combines with J gene TRBJ1-1; D may be TRBD1 (6 bases). Germline V CDR1 and CDR2: GTSNPN, SVGIG (reference sequence). The CDR3 contains 16 residues. The V and J ends lost 3 bases and 3 bases respectively, with 20 bases between them. In DNA, the CDR3 is TGTGCCTGGAGCGGGGGGGGCGGGCTAGTGGACACTGAAGCTTTCTTT. It specifies CAWSGGGGLVDTEAFF.